This entry is about one TCR beta chain. Its antigen is undetermined. This CDR3 is built from 15 residues. CDR1 and CDR2 from the germline V gene are DFQATT and SNEGSKA (reference sequence). TCRdb reprocessed the 5' RACE reads, keeping one entry per CDR3 protein, no DNA. The table lists about 160,000 distinct CDR3 sequences. This entry comes from a study of T cells expressing NK-cell markers. Study-level findings and limits: HCMV specificity was not established for the expanded NKG2C+ T cell clones. In four donors, dominant clonotypes made up about 28.3-65% of CD3+CD56-NKG2C+ cells.

Input material: blood T cells: a sorted CD56 or NKG2C T cell subset, CD4+ or CD8+ T cells, or bulk PBMC T cells (not recorded which). The receptor was isolated from a man aged 18-69 years in good health. This rearrangement joins TRBV20-1 to TRBJ2-1; TCRdb returns TRBD2, unconfirmable since there is no DNA. The chain's CDR3 is CSAIASGGYYNEQFF.